The rows below give T cell receptor beta chains drawn from one sample of a study of blood T cell repertoires in COVID-19. Some clones are missing from TCRdb's copy, which holds only in-frame ones; the method was immunoSEQ multiplex PCR. Here the sample spans about 49,000 clones, about 89% being singletons. Source material: peripheral blood. Source of these receptors: a woman aged 80 or older with COVID-19, enrolled during active disease. Both conserved end residues are part of each CDR3. The D gene is left open where the match is weak. Only part of the rows carry a size: once, few, many, or a class if the clone is expanded.

V gene	D gene	J gene	clone size	CDR3 protein	CDR3 DNA
TRBV28	NA	TRBJ2-7	NA	CASSEYGTLHYEQYF	TGTGCCAGCAGTGAGTACGGGACACTGCATTACGAGCAGTACTTC
TRBV6-5	TRBD1	TRBJ1-2	once	CASSPRQGTLRGYTF	TGTGCCAGCAGCCCAAGACAGGGTACCCTTCGTGGCTACACCTTC
TRBV30	NA	TRBJ1-2	NA	CAWSVKGWGGYTF	TGTGCCTGGAGTGTCAAGGGGTGGGGTGGCTACACCTTC
TRBV28	TRBD2	TRBJ2-7	NA	CASSSSGGAIRYEQYF	TGTGCCAGCAGTTCCTCGGGGGGGGCTATCCGGTACGAGCAGTACTTC
TRBV7-9	NA	TRBJ2-7	few	CASSWTEYEQYF	TGTGCCAGCAGCTGGACTGAATACGAGCAGTACTTC
TRBV6-5	TRBD2	TRBJ2-1	NA	CASRMGGFYNEQFF	TGTGCCAGCAGAATGGGGGGGTTCTACAATGAGCAGTTCTTC
TRBV2	TRBD1	TRBJ1-4	NA	CASNQERQGGEKLFF	TGTGCCAGCAACCAAGAGAGACAGGGCGGTGAAAAACTGTTTTTT
TRBV28	TRBD1	TRBJ2-3	NA	CASSSPGDRGTDTQYF	TGTGCCAGCAGTTCCCCGGGGGACAGGGGAACAGATACGCAGTATTTT
TRBV30	NA	TRBJ1-1	NA	CAWSSGGLNTEAFF	TGTGCCTGGTCCTCCGGGGGGCTGAACACTGAAGCTTTCTTT
TRBV24-1	NA	TRBJ1-5	NA	CATRGGGGDQPQHF	TGTGCCACCAGGGGCGGCGGGGGGGACCAGCCCCAGCATTTT
TRBV7-3	NA	TRBJ2-2	NA	CASSLFSAGATTGELFF	TGTGCCAGCAGCTTATTTTCGGCGGGGGCCACCACCGGGGAGCTGTTTTTT
TRBV29-1	NA	TRBJ2-1	NA	CSVADTGMQFF	TGCAGCGTTGCGGACACAGGGATGCAGTTCTTC
TRBV6-1	TRBD1	TRBJ2-2	NA	CASSEAGQGAGELFF	TGTGCCAGCAGTGAAGCTGGACAGGGGGCCGGGGAGCTGTTTTTT
TRBV28	TRBD2	TRBJ2-1	once	CASSWDGRGRVDEQFF	TGTGCCAGCAGTTGGGACGGGCGCGGGAGGGTCGATGAGCAGTTCTTC
TRBV19	TRBD2	TRBJ2-2	NA	CAPPGLAGPNKTGELFF	TGTGCCCCCCCGGGACTAGCGGGACCGAACAAAACCGGGGAGCTGTTTTTT
TRBV2	NA	TRBJ1-5	NA	CASRTEGDQPQHF	TGTGCCAGTAGGACAGAGGGAGATCAGCCCCAGCATTTT
TRBV18	NA	TRBJ1-1	NA	CASSPGAKRNTEAFF	TGTGCCAGCTCACCGGGAGCCAAAAGGAACACTGAAGCTTTCTTT
TRBV5-1	TRBD1	TRBJ2-7	NA	CASSRYTGGDSEQYF	TGCGCCAGCAGCCGCTACACAGGGGGCGATTCCGAGCAGTACTTC
TRBV5-1	TRBD1	TRBJ2-5	once	CASSLTGAYQETQYF	TGCGCCAGCAGCTTGACAGGGGCGTACCAAGAGACCCAGTACTTC
TRBV23-1	TRBD1	TRBJ1-5	NA	CASSQGQGKGNQPQHF	TGCGCCAGCAGTCAAGGACAGGGTAAAGGCAATCAGCCCCAGCATTTT
TRBV2	TRBD1	TRBJ1-3	NA	CASKSGTGMNLSGNTIYF	TGTGCCAGCAAGTCGGGGACAGGGATGAACCTCTCTGGAAACACCATATATTTT
TRBV19	TRBD2	TRBJ2-1	NA	CASSTRGGESKQFF	TGTGCCAGTAGCACCCGGGGGGGGGAGTCAAAGCAGTTCTTC
TRBV19	TRBD1	TRBJ1-1	NA	CASSRGQGRGNTEAFF	TGTGCCAGTAGTAGAGGACAGGGGCGCGGGAACACTGAAGCTTTCTTT
TRBV5-8	TRBD1	TRBJ2-1	NA	CASSFSGTGLYNEQFF	TGTGCCAGCAGCTTCTCCGGGACAGGGTTGTACAATGAGCAGTTCTTC
TRBV18	NA	TRBJ1-3	NA	CASSLSSGNTIYF	TGTGCCAGCTCACTCAGCTCTGGAAACACCATATATTTT
TRBV15	NA	TRBJ1-6	NA	CATSRAGVNSPLHF	TGTGCCACCAGCAGAGCAGGGGTCAATTCACCCCTCCACTTT
TRBV3-1/TRBV3-2	TRBD1	TRBJ1-1	once	CASSQNILTGALNTEAFF	TGTGCCAGCAGCCAAAACATATTGACAGGGGCGTTGAACACTGAAGCTTTCTTT
TRBV18	NA	TRBJ2-1	NA	CASSPRAGSYNEQFF	TGTGCCAGCTCACCCAGGGCCGGCTCCTACAATGAGCAGTTCTTC
TRBV27	TRBD2	TRBJ2-2	once	CASRGRARTGELFF	TGTGCCAGCAGAGGGAGGGCGAGGACCGGGGAGCTGTTTTTT
TRBV6-6	TRBD2	TRBJ2-2	NA	CASRTSGGAGSGELFF	TGTGCCAGCAGAACTAGCGGGGGGGCTGGGAGCGGGGAGCTGTTTTTT
TRBV7-9	NA	TRBJ2-7	NA	CASSLTGPYSYEQYF	TGTGCCAGCAGCTTGACAGGTCCTTACTCCTACGAGCAGTACTTC
TRBV5-1	TRBD2	TRBJ2-5	NA	CASSAGGREVETQYF	TGCGCCAGCAGCGCTGGAGGCCGGGAGGTCGAGACCCAGTACTTC
TRBV5-1	TRBD1	TRBJ1-5	NA	CASSLDRGVGQPQHF	TGCGCCAGCAGCTTGGACAGGGGGGTCGGGCAGCCCCAGCATTTT
TRBV18	NA	TRBJ1-1	NA	CASSPPWRKGEAFF	TGTGCCAGCTCACCACCCTGGCGGAAGGGGGAAGCTTTCTTT
TRBV5-6	TRBD1	TRBJ2-7	NA	CASSDSPGQTSYEQYF	TGTGCCAGCAGCGATTCTCCGGGACAGACTTCCTACGAGCAGTACTTC
TRBV5-8	NA	TRBJ1-1	NA	CASSLAGTPITEAFF	TGTGCCAGCAGCTTGGCCGGGACTCCGATCACTGAAGCTTTCTTT
TRBV27	NA	TRBJ2-7	NA	CASSLWRRGYEQYF	TGTGCCAGCAGTTTATGGCGCAGGGGCTACGAGCAGTACTTC
TRBV3-1/TRBV3-2	NA	TRBJ1-1	NA	CASSQDADSPWLNTEAFF	TGTGCCAGCAGCCAAGATGCGGACAGCCCTTGGTTGAACACTGAAGCTTTCTTT
TRBV19	NA	TRBJ1-1	NA	CASVLVRGTEAFF	TGTGCCAGTGTTTTAGTCAGGGGCACTGAAGCTTTCTTT
TRBV18	NA	TRBJ1-4	NA	CASSGQGREKLFF	TGTGCCAGCTCAGGCCAGGGGCGTGAAAAACTGTTTTTT
TRBV2	TRBD2	TRBJ2-1	NA	CASSEFGLAGDEQFF	TGTGCCAGCAGTGAATTCGGACTAGCGGGAGACGAGCAGTTCTTC
TRBV9	TRBD1	TRBJ1-1	once	CASSHQGVVGTEAFF	TGTGCCAGCAGCCACCAGGGGGTGGTTGGCACTGAAGCTTTCTTT
TRBV29-1	NA	TRBJ1-1	NA	CSVGDRDKAFF	TGCAGCGTGGGAGATCGGGACAAGGCTTTCTTT
TRBV19	TRBD2	TRBJ2-3	NA	CASSDRTSPRDTQYF	TGTGCCAGTAGTGACCGGACTAGCCCGAGGGATACGCAGTATTTT